This is a list of T cell receptor beta chains from one sample in a study of T-cell reconstitution after alpha-beta-depleted transplantation in children. TCRdb re-called the PCR reads with MiXCR, one entry per CDR3 protein. Of about 600,000 distinct CDR3 sequences in the sample, 10% to 13% are singletons; the top ten hold less than 4.5%. Sequencing used PBMCs from the stem cell graft donor, obtained from the stem cell graft. All receptors come from a human donor who donated a stem cell graft to a child with acute myeloid leukemia. CDR3s include the opening cysteine and the closing phenylalanine or tryptophan. A D gene is named only where the DNA matches it firmly. Expanded clones are given a class, and other clones once, few, many or no size at all.

v_gene	d_gene	abundance	j_gene	CDR3nt	CDR3aa
TRBV7-7	-	once	TRBJ2-1	TGTGCTAGCAGCTCCCTTAAGGGGGACAATGAGCGGTTCTTC	CASSSLKGDNERFF
TRBV20-1	TRBD1	few	TRBJ1-3	TGCAGTGCAGACATCCACAGGGGTTTAGGAAACACCATATATTTT	CSADIHRGLGNTIYF
TRBV28	-	-	TRBJ1-5	TGTGCCAGCAATCCGAACTCGCAACAGCCCCAGCATTTT	CASNPNSQQPQHF
TRBV11-2	TRBD1	many	TRBJ2-1	TGTGCCAGCAGCTTCGGACAGGGCGCGAGAAATTACGATGAGCAGTTCTTC	CASSFGQGARNYDEQFF
TRBV4-2	-	few	TRBJ2-3	TGTGCCAGCAGCTCCCCCGCGGGTCGCACAGATACGCAGTATTTT	CASSSPAGRTDTQYF
TRBV2	-	-	TRBJ2-2	TGTGCCAGCCTCCACCCAGCGATGGGCGAGGTTTCCGGGGAGCTGTTTTTT	CASLHPAMGEVSGELFF
TRBV2	TRBD1	-	TRBJ2-7	TGTGCCAGCACGTGGGGACAGGGTTCCTACGAGCAGTACTTC	CASTWGQGSYEQYF
TRBV20-1	TRBD2	-	TRBJ2-6	TGCAGTGCTAGGGTTAGCGGGAGCCCTCGGGCCAACGTCCTGACTTTC	CSARVSGSPRANVLTF
TRBV5-8	-	many	TRBJ2-5	TGTGCCAGCGCCGTTGGGCGAGAGACCCAGTACTTC	CASAVGRETQYF
TRBV5-1	-	few	TRBJ2-1	TGCGCCAGCAGCTTGGCGGGGGCGGGGCGGGTTACCTCCTACAATGAGCAGTTCTTC	CASSLAGAGRVTSYNEQFF
TRBV7-2	-	many	TRBJ2-1	TGTGCCAGCGGTGCCGGGCCCCAGTTGGGCAATGAGCAGTTCTTC	CASGAGPQLGNEQFF
TRBV12-3/TRBV12-4	-	many	TRBJ2-1	TGTGCCAGCAGACCAGGGGGGAGGAATGAGCAGTTCTTC	CASRPGGRNEQFF
TRBV20-1	-	many	TRBJ1-1	TGCAGTGGGTTACGGACTTCTTGGGCTTTCTTT	CSGLRTSWAFF
TRBV18	TRBD1	many	TRBJ2-1	TGTGCCAGCTCACCTGGGACAGGGGGCGTCGATGAGCAGTTCTTC	CASSPGTGGVDEQFF
TRBV11-2	-	-	TRBJ1-1	TGTGCCAGCAGCTTCGCGGACACTGAAGCTTTCTTT	CASSFADTEAFF
TRBV7-2	-	many	TRBJ1-1	TGTGCCAGCAGCGGCTTCCAGGGTAGGGCCGAAGCTTTCTTT	CASSGFQGRAEAFF
TRBV6-5	-	-	TRBJ2-3	TGTGCCAGCAGTTACGAGGGCGGGCGGGATACGCAGTATTTT	CASSYEGGRDTQYF
TRBV3-1	-	many	TRBJ2-7	TGTGCCAGCAGCCTCGGGCGGATTACCTACGAGCAGTACTTC	CASSLGRITYEQYF
TRBV29-1	-	few	TRBJ2-7	TGCAGCGCGGGGGGCGTGGGGGACCGGTACGAGCAGTACTTC	CSAGGVGDRYEQYF
TRBV29-1	-	many	TRBJ1-2	TGCAGCGTTGAAGAGGGGGCGGGTGGCTACACCTTC	CSVEEGAGGYTF
TRBV5-5	TRBD2	-	TRBJ2-1	TGTGCCAGCAGCGACGGGACTAGCGAGTACAATGAGCAGTTCTTC	CASSDGTSEYNEQFF
TRBV27	-	few	TRBJ2-2	TGTGCCAGCAGACCCGGACAAGGGCCCACCGGGGAGCTGTTTTTT	CASRPGQGPTGELFF
TRBV6-2/TRBV6-3	-	-	TRBJ2-7	TGTGCCAGCAGCCGCCGAGGGGCCTTGTTTACCTACGAGCAGTACTTC	CASSRRGALFTYEQYF
TRBV7-2	-	-	TRBJ2-5	TGTGCCAGCAGCTTATTCCACAGGGAGGGAGAGACCCAGTACTTC	CASSLFHREGETQYF
TRBV5-1	-	-	TRBJ2-7	TGCGCCAGCAGCTGGGGCGGAGTCACCTACGAGCAGTACTTC	CASSWGGVTYEQYF
TRBV6-1	TRBD2	few	TRBJ2-1	TGTGCCAGCATCCCGACTAGCCGGGGATACAATGAGCAGTTCTTC	CASIPTSRGYNEQFF
TRBV20-1	TRBD1	few	TRBJ2-3	TGCAGTGCTACAGGGGCGGGACAGGGAATGGGGAAAGCAGATACGCAGTATTTT	CSATGAGQGMGKADTQYF
TRBV28	-	-	TRBJ1-2	TGTGCCAGTACTTCCGTTGCGACTCTCACCTTC	CASTSVATLTF
TRBV20-1	-	-	TRBJ1-5	TGCAGTGCCAATCAGGGGAATAGCAATCAGCCCCAGCATTTT	CSANQGNSNQPQHF
TRBV29-1	-	-	TRBJ1-2	TGCAGCGTTGGTGGGTTGGGATCAGGCTACACCTTC	CSVGGLGSGYTF
TRBV7-2	TRBD2	-	TRBJ2-5	TGTGCCAGCAGCTTAAATTTGGGTAGCGGGGTTCTAGAGACCCAGTACTTC	CASSLNLGSGVLETQYF
TRBV5-5	-	many	TRBJ2-7	TGTGCCAGCAGCTTGGGACAGGCGGCGTACTACGAGCAGTACTTC	CASSLGQAAYYEQYF
TRBV12-3/TRBV12-4	-	-	TRBJ1-2	TGTGCCTCCACATCCGGGCCGCTGGCCGGCTACACCTTC	CASTSGPLAGYTF
TRBV6-1	-	many	TRBJ2-7	TGTGCCAGCAGTGAAATGGCAGGGGGGGCCTACGAGCAGTACTTC	CASSEMAGGAYEQYF
TRBV20-1	-	-	TRBJ1-3	TGCAGTGCTAGATTTAGGGGCCAGGCGCTCAGGGAACCTGGAAACACCATATATTTT	CSARFRGQALREPGNTIYF
TRBV2	TRBD2	few	TRBJ2-7	TGTGCCAGCAGTGATACTAGCGTGTCCTACGAGCAGTACTTC	CASSDTSVSYEQYF
TRBV7-6	TRBD1	few	TRBJ1-5	TGTGCCAGCAGCGAACGACAGGGCCTAAATCAGCCCCAGCATTTT	CASSERQGLNQPQHF
TRBV27	TRBD2	few	TRBJ2-2	TGTGCCAGCAGCCGGGGGGTAACAGCGAACACCGGGGAGCTGTTTTTT	CASSRGVTANTGELFF
TRBV20-1	-	-	TRBJ1-2	TGCAGTGCCCTACGGCGCACCTATGGCTACACCTTC	CSALRRTYGYTF
TRBV20-1	TRBD1	many	TRBJ2-7	TGCAGTGCTAGAGACCCGGGACAGGGGGGCTCCTACGAGCAGTACTTC	CSARDPGQGGSYEQYF
TRBV20-1	-	few	TRBJ2-2	TGCAGTGCTAGGGAACCAGGGGTTTACACCGGGGAGCTGTTTTTT	CSAREPGVYTGELFF
TRBV7-8	TRBD2	-	TRBJ2-7	TGTGCCAGCAGACTAGCGGGAGTTGCCTACGAGCAGTACTTC	CASRLAGVAYEQYF
TRBV30	TRBD2	few	TRBJ2-5	TGTGCCTGGATAAGCGGGGCGTCCCAAGAGACCCAGTACTTC	CAWISGASQETQYF
TRBV9	TRBD1	-	TRBJ1-2	TGTGCCAGCAGCGTAGGGGACAGAGGCTATGGCTACACCTTC	CASSVGDRGYGYTF
TRBV3-1	-	-	TRBJ1-1	TGTGCCAGCAGCCAAGTACACCCTCCGGAGGCTGAAGCTTTCTTT	CASSQVHPPEAEAFF
TRBV30	-	few	TRBJ2-1	TGTGCCTGGGGACGTTTGAATGAGCAGTTCTTC	CAWGRLNEQFF
TRBV7-6	-	once	TRBJ1-2	TGTGCCAGCAGCTTAGAAGGTGATTACTATGGCTACACCTTC	CASSLEGDYYGYTF
TRBV10-3	-	-	TRBJ1-4	TGTGCCATCAGTGAGTCTCCGGGGACAACTAATGAAAAACTGTTTTTT	CAISESPGTTNEKLFF